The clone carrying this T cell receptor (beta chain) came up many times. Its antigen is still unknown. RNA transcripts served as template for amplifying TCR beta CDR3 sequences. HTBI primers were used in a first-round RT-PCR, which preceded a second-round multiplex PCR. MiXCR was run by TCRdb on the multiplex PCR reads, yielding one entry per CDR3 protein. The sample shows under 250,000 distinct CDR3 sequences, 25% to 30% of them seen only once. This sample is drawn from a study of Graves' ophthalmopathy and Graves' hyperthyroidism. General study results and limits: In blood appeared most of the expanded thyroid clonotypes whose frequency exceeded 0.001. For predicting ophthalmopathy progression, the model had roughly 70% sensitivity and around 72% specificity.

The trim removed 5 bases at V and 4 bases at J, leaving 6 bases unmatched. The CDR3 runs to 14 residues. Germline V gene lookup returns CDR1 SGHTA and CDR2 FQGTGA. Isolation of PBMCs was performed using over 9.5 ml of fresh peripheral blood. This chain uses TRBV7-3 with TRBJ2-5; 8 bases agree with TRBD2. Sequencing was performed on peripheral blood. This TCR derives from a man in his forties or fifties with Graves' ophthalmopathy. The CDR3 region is CASSPRGGRETQYF. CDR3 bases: TGTGCCAGCAGCCCCCGCGGGGGGCGAGAGACCCAGTACTTC.